The rows below give T cell receptor beta chains drawn from one sample of a study of persistence of HIV-infected CD4 T cells. Their specific antigens are unknown. Assay used: immunoSEQ multiplex PCR; TCRdb lists only in-frame clones, some missing. There are roughly 41,000 clones in the sample; approximately 84% occur only once, and approximately 1.6% lies in the top ten. The specimen comprised CD4+ T cells sorted from PBMCs after approximately 19-hour stimulation, sampled from a patient who received antiretroviral therapy. Source of these receptors: an adult man with HIV who was CMV-seropositive. Both conserved end residues are trimmed from each CDR3. The order of the fields is CDR3 protein, D gene, J gene, CDR3 length, V gene, clone size. The D gene is left open where the match is weak. Some rows have no size entry. The others give once, few or many, or a class for an expanded clone.

CDR3: ASQTGRPEAF
D: -
J: TRBJ1-1
length: 10
V: TRBV6-5
size: few

CDR3: ASRQRAASYEQY
D: -
J: TRBJ2-7
length: 12
V: TRBV19
size: -

CDR3: SVRGTGLNEQF
D: TRBD1
J: TRBJ2-1
length: 11
V: TRBV29-1
size: few

CDR3: ASSETTAYQPQH
D: -
J: TRBJ1-5
length: 12
V: TRBV2
size: few

CDR3: ASSPTQLAAYNEQF
D: TRBD2
J: TRBJ2-1
length: 14
V: TRBV7-9
size: -

CDR3: ASSQVGPDTQY
D: -
J: TRBJ2-3
length: 11
V: TRBV14
size: -

CDR3: ASSLIGEGNQPQH
D: -
J: TRBJ1-5
length: 13
V: TRBV5-5
size: -

CDR3: ASSLVAGGDTEAF
D: TRBD1
J: TRBJ1-1
length: 13
V: TRBV5-1
size: -

CDR3: ASSLVIGGSRDYEQY
D: -
J: TRBJ2-7
length: 15
V: TRBV5-1
size: -

CDR3: SALNYNEQF
D: -
J: TRBJ2-1
length: 9
V: TRBV20-1
size: -

CDR3: ASSQGARGGNQPQH
D: -
J: TRBJ1-5
length: 14
V: TRBV6-1
size: -

CDR3: ASSLRMGGDTQY
D: -
J: TRBJ2-3
length: 12
V: TRBV9
size: -

CDR3: ASSLWPPGQGAGETQY
D: TRBD1
J: TRBJ2-5
length: 16
V: TRBV5-1
size: -

CDR3: ASSQGPSSPNSPLH
D: -
J: TRBJ1-6
length: 14
V: TRBV3-1/TRBV3-2
size: -

CDR3: ASSRHQRGTEAF
D: -
J: TRBJ1-1
length: 12
V: TRBV5-8
size: few

CDR3: ASSPGGADTQY
D: TRBD1
J: TRBJ2-3
length: 11
V: TRBV2
size: -

CDR3: ASSLRTGGTDTQY
D: TRBD1
J: TRBJ2-3
length: 13
V: TRBV5-1
size: -

CDR3: ASSLAATNEKLF
D: -
J: TRBJ1-4
length: 12
V: TRBV7-6
size: -

CDR3: ASSPETGVSGNTIY
D: TRBD1
J: TRBJ1-3
length: 14
V: TRBV5-4
size: -

CDR3: SVDGGVFYNEQF
D: -
J: TRBJ2-1
length: 12
V: TRBV29-1
size: -

CDR3: ASSHGGGYGYT
D: -
J: TRBJ1-2
length: 11
V: TRBV3-1/TRBV3-2
size: -

CDR3: ARKVTSPIGQPQH
D: -
J: TRBJ1-5
length: 13
V: TRBV21-1
size: -

CDR3: ASSMKGQGASKNIQY
D: TRBD1
J: TRBJ2-4
length: 15
V: TRBV19
size: -

CDR3: ASGQGAGNTEAF
D: TRBD1
J: TRBJ1-1
length: 12
V: TRBV5-1
size: -

CDR3: ASSVAGGLSGNTIY
D: -
J: TRBJ1-3
length: 14
V: TRBV9
size: -

CDR3: ASKVLGQGNTEAF
D: TRBD1
J: TRBJ1-1
length: 13
V: TRBV19
size: -

CDR3: ASSESNRGRSGELF
D: TRBD1
J: TRBJ2-2
length: 14
V: TRBV10-1
size: -

CDR3: ASTIGAAGANVLT
D: -
J: TRBJ2-6
length: 13
V: TRBV6-5
size: -

CDR3: ASSFLGEGRGSNEQF
D: -
J: TRBJ2-1
length: 15
V: TRBV5-1
size: -

CDR3: ASTSSRGNTEAF
D: -
J: TRBJ1-1
length: 12
V: TRBV28
size: -

CDR3: ASSLGTGVHEQY
D: TRBD1
J: TRBJ2-7
length: 12
V: TRBV5-1
size: -

CDR3: ASSLTGGYNQPQH
D: TRBD1
J: TRBJ1-5
length: 13
V: TRBV5-1
size: -